A single sample gave rise to the 21 T cell receptor beta chains below, sequenced in a study of radiation and T cells in renal cell carcinoma. Libraries were prepared by immunoSEQ multiplex PCR; TCRdb keeps only in-frame clonotypes and omits some of them. The sample contains approximately 100,000 clones, 86% of which appear only once. Time point meaning: baseline pretreatment blood. The sample's treatment: 15 Gy SBRT to primary tumor, nephrectomy 4 weeks later. Source: blood, taken from a patient whose treatment included radiotherapy and nephrectomy. These receptor sequences come from a middle-aged man with renal cell carcinoma.

The chain links TRBV2 to TRBJ1-5, with D uncertain. CDR1 is SNHLY, CDR2 FYNNEI, per germline. V was shortened by 3 bases and J by 1 base, with 10 bases between the two germline ends. This CDR3 is 15 amino acids long. The chain's CDR3 is CASSDRVSSNQPQHF. CDR3 coding DNA: TGTGCCAGCAGTGATCGGGTTTCCAGCAATCAGCCCCAGCATTTT.

The chain has TRBV6-5 and TRBJ1-1; D perhaps matches TRBD1 (6 bases). Germline CDR1 and CDR2: MNHEY and SVGAGI. V lost 4 bases to trimming and J lost 11 bases, with 14 bases between them. This CDR3 comprises 12 residues. The CDR3 DNA sequence: TGTGCCAGCAGTTCACCAACAGGGAGGGCTTTCTTT. This encodes CASSSPTGRAFF.

This chain uses TRBV7-9 with TRBJ2-1; TRBD2 matches 7 bases. This CDR3 contains 19 residues. Germline V gene data show CDR1 as SEHNR and CDR2 as FQNEAQ (reference sequence). V shed 1 base and J 2 bases; nucleotides not matched to a gene: 14. CDR3 nucleotide sequence: TGTGCCAGCAGCTTAGGCGGAATCGGCGGGAGTACCACCTACAATGAGCAGTTCTTC. It is translated as CASSLGGIGGSTTYNEQFF.

The gene calls are TRBV6-5 and TRBJ2-7; D is uncertain. Trimming took off 7 bases at V and 0 bases at J, with 13 bases between the two ends. Germline lookup yields CDR1 MNHEY and CDR2 SVGAGI. The CDR3 extends over 14 amino acids. The CDR3 region is CASKTVVRSYEQYF. CDR3 nucleotide sequence: TGTGCCAGCAAAACGGTCGTTCGCTCCTACGAGCAGTACTTC.

The chain joins TRBV11-3 to TRBJ2-3, with D perhaps matching TRBD2 (6 bases). V lost 5 bases to trimming and J lost 1 base, with 16 bases between them. Looked up from germline, CDR1 is SGHNT and CDR2 is YENEEA. The CDR3 covers 16 residues. CDR3 amino acids: CASSRGTPWGTDTQYF. The CDR3 nucleotides read TGTGCCAGCAGCCGCGGGACGCCTTGGGGCACAGATACGCAGTATTTT.

V and J are TRBV27 and TRBJ2-1; unclear D gene. The germline CDR1 and CDR2 sequences are MNHEY and SMNVEV (reference sequence). V lost 6 bases, J lost 4 bases, and 13 bases lay in between. This CDR3 spans 14 amino acids. In DNA form, the CDR3 reads TGTGCCAGCAGGATGGGCGGAATATACAATGAGCAGTTCTTC. Translation gives CASRMGGIYNEQFF.

The chain recombines TRBV4-1 with TRBJ1-2; a possible D gene is TRBD1 (6 bases). The CDR3 loop spans 13 amino acids. V shed 1 base and J shed 8 bases, with 11 bases lying between them. The germline V gene has CDR1 MGHRA and CDR2 YSYEKL. The CDR3 region is CASSQVGQIGYTF. The CDR3 DNA follows: TGCGCCAGCAGCCAAGTAGGACAGATCGGCTACACCTTC.

This sequence joins TRBV28 and TRBJ1-3, with D unresolved. The germline V gene encodes CDR1 MDHEN and CDR2 SYDVKM. There are 14 residues in the CDR3. Between the trimmed V and J ends, which lost 6 bases and 0 bases, there was a span of 9 bases. CDR3 DNA: TGTGCCAGCAGCCTACGGGGCTCTGGAAACACCATATATTTT. It codes for CASSLRGSGNTIYF.

The rearrangement joins TRBV7-9 to TRBJ1-2; unclear D gene. CDR1 is SEHNR and CDR2 is FQNEAQ in the germline V gene (reference sequence). V gave up 5 bases and J gave up 3 bases, with 7 bases separating them. This CDR3 is 12 amino acids long. CDR3 DNA sequence: TGTGCCAGCAGCCCCCGTGACTATGGCTACACCTTC. Its translation is CASSPRDYGYTF.

The rearrangement joins TRBV10-3 to TRBJ2-1; maybe TRBD1 (6 bases). V dropped 8 bases and J dropped 8 bases, with 10 bases sitting between them. The CDR3 extends over 11 amino acids. The germline V gene encodes CDR1 ENHRY and CDR2 SYGVKD. This CDR3 is CAIGAGDEQFF. For the CDR3, the DNA is TGTGCCATCGGCGCAGGGGATGAGCAGTTCTTC.

V usage is TRBV2 and J usage is TRBJ2-3; D gene unclear. V was shortened by 6 bases and J by 1 base, with 11 bases between the two germline ends. The CDR3 consists of 14 residues. Germline V gives CDR1 SNHLY, CDR2 FYNNEI. Here the CDR3 reads CASSLLVRTDTQYF. CDR3 nucleotides: TGTGCCAGCAGCCTCCTAGTGCGCACAGATACGCAGTATTTT. Full variable domain (remainder filled in from reference TRBV2 and TRBJ2-3): EPEVTQTPSHQVTQMGQEVILRCVPISNHLYFYWYRQILGQKVEFLVSFYNNEISEKSEIFDDQFSVERPDGSNFTLKIRSTKLEDSAMYFCASSLLVRTDTQYFGPGTRLTVL.

V gene TRBV4-1 combines with J gene TRBJ2-1; 10 positions match TRBD2. This CDR3 comprises 15 residues. Germline values: CDR1 MGHRA, CDR2 YSYEKL. V was pared by 5 bases and J by 4 bases, with 5 bases of the junction left unmatched. This CDR3 is CASSAGAGGYNEQFF. The CDR3 DNA follows: TGCGCCAGCAGCGCGGGAGCGGGGGGGTACAATGAGCAGTTCTTC.

J is TRBJ2-1 and V is TRBV9; 11 bases line up with TRBD2. CDR1 and CDR2 (germline): SGDLS, YYNGEE. The J segment lost 6 bases and the V segment lost 8 bases, leaving 4 bases of the junction unmatched. CDR3 length: 13 amino acids. The CDR3 is CASTSGSGNEQFF. CDR3 coding DNA: TGTGCCAGTACTAGCGGGAGTGGCAATGAGCAGTTCTTC.

The rearrangement links TRBV7-2 to TRBJ1-3, with D perhaps matching TRBD1 (5 bases). Trimming removed 6 bases at V and 3 bases at J, with 15 bases between. The CDR3 is 15 residues long. The germline V gene encodes CDR1 SGHTA and CDR2 FQGNSA. The CDR3 DNA reads as TGTGCCAGCAGTCGTGGGGGTAGGGTTGGAAACACCATATATTTT. It yields the protein CASSRGGRVGNTIYF.

This clone is a singleton in its sample. V gene TRBV29-1 combines with J gene TRBJ2-7, with D unclear. The germline gives CDR1 SQVTM, CDR2 ANQGSEA. Trimming pared 7 bases from V and 4 bases from J, leaving 17 bases between. The CDR3 spans 13 residues. This chain's CDR3 is CSAGPKGVYEQYF. The CDR3 DNA reads as TGCAGCGCCGGACCTAAGGGTGTTTACGAGCAGTACTTC.

CDR3 DNA: TGTGCCAGCAGCCCACTGGGACTTATCTCTAGCACAGATACGCAGTATTTT. As protein: CASSPLGLISSTDTQYF. The chain is built from TRBV9 and TRBJ2-3; D is possibly TRBD2 (6 bases). The V gene's germline CDR1 is SGDLS and CDR2 YYNGEE. Deletions cut 4 bases from V and 0 bases from J, with 18 bases between. This CDR3 is built from 17 residues.

CDR3 DNA: TGTGCCAGTAGTACTGGGACTAGCCATGAGCAGTTCTTC. This sequence encodes CASSTGTSHEQFF. The rearrangement joins TRBV19 to TRBJ2-1; 9 bases line up with TRBD2. V trimming: 4 bases; J trimming: 8 bases; junction bases outside the gene matches: 3. The germline V gene encodes CDR1 LNHDA and CDR2 SQIVND (reference sequence). CDR3 length: 13 residues. Full variable domain (remainder filled in from reference TRBV19 and TRBJ2-1): DGGITQSPKYLFRKEGQNVTLSCEQNLNHDAMYWYRQDPGQGLRLIYYSQIVNDFQKGDIAEGYSVSREKKESFPLTVTSAQKNPTAFYLCASSTGTSHEQFFGPGTRLTVL.

The chain is built from TRBV5-4 and TRBJ2-1, with 11 positions matching TRBD1. From germline, CDR1 is SGHNT and CDR2 YYREEE (reference sequence). The J segment lost 8 bases and the V segment lost 4 bases, leaving 11 bases of the junction unmatched. The CDR3 covers 16 residues. The CDR3 sequence: CASSPTGTGGVDEQFF. In nucleotides, the CDR3 is TGTGCCAGCAGCCCAACCGGGACAGGGGGTGTCGATGAGCAGTTCTTC.

This clone was detected only a few times. V is TRBV7-6 and J is TRBJ2-2; no definite D call. Germline V gene data show CDR1 as SGHVS and CDR2 as FNYEAQ. V lost 1 base to trimming and J lost 6 bases, with 3 bases between them. The CDR3 consists of 12 residues. CDR3 sequence reads: CASSLVSGELFF. CDR3 sequence (DNA): TGTGCCAGCAGCTTAGTGTCCGGGGAGCTGTTTTTT.

This sequence joins TRBV7-2 and TRBJ2-3, with TRBD1 matching 8 bases. CDR3 length equals 14 residues. The germline V gene has CDR1 SGHTA and CDR2 FQGNSA. V lost 5 bases to trimming and J lost 4 bases; unmatched junction nucleotides: 5. This chain's CDR3 is CASSQDRVSDTQYF. The DNA of the CDR3 is TGTGCCAGCAGCCAGGACAGGGTTTCAGATACGCAGTATTTT.

V usage is TRBV30 and J usage is TRBJ2-7; TRBD1 aligns across 11 bases. V shed 5 bases, J shed 7 bases, and the junction held 10 bases outside the gene matches. CDR1 is GTSNPN, CDR2 SVGIG, per germline (reference sequence). CDR3 length: 14 residues. CDR3 region: CAWQRGQGAREQYF. CDR3 DNA: TGTGCCTGGCAACGTGGACAGGGGGCGCGGGAGCAGTACTTC.